The clone carrying this T cell receptor beta chain showed up many times. Its antigen is unidentified. The data originate from a study of T cells in Graves' hyperthyroidism and ophthalmopathy. The CDR3 loop spans 15 amino acids. The ends were cut back, 0 bases at V and 6 bases at J, with 11 bases in the middle. Germline CDR1 reads KGHSH; CDR2 reads LQKENI. Uncontrolled infection, other autoimmune disease, pregnancy or lactation excluded patients. It was RNA transcripts that yielded the amplified TCR beta CDR3 regions. Using the HTBI primer set, a first-round RT-PCR was run on the TCR CDR3. TCRdb itself ran the multiplex PCR reads through MiXCR, one entry per CDR3 protein. The data contain around 390,000 distinct CDR3 sequences, approximately 14% of them seen just once; the ten biggest clones take up roughly 21%. Study findings and constraints: Most thyroid clonotypes expanded above 0.001 were also detected in blood. Model predictions of ophthalmopathy came a median around 6.5 months before onset.

This chain links TRBV18 with TRBJ2-2; D is tentatively TRBD1 or TRBD2 (5 bases each). Material: blood. The receptor comes from a woman in her twenties or thirties with Graves' ophthalmopathy. CDR3 amino acids: CASSPPSGPSGELFF. DNA of the CDR3: TGTGCCAGCTCACCACCGTCGGGGCCGTCCGGGGAGCTGTTTTTT.